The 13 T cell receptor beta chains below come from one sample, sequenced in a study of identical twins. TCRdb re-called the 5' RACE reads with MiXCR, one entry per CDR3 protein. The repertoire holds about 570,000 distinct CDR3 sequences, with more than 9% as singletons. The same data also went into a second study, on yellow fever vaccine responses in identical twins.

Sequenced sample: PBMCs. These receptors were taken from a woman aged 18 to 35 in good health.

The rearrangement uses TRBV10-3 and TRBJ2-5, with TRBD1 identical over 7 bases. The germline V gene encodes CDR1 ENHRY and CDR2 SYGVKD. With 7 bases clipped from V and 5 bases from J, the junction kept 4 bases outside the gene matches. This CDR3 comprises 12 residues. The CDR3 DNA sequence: TGTGCCATCAAGGGACAGACGGAGACCCAGTACTTC. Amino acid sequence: CAIKGQTETQYF.

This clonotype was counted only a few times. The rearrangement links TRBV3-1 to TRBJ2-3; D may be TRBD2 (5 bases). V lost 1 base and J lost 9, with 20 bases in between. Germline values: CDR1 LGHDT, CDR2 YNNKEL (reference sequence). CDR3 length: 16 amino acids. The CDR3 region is CASSQAIGLEQYTQYF. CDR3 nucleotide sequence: TGTGCCAGCAGCCAAGCCATAGGACTGGAGCAATACACGCAGTATTTT.

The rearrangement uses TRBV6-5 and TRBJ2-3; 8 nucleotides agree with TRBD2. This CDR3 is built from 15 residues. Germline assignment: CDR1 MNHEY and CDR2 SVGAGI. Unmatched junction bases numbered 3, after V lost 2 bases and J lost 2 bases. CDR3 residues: CASSYTGGATDTQYF. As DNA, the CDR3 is TGTGCCAGCAGTTACACGGGGGGGGCCACAGATACGCAGTATTTT.

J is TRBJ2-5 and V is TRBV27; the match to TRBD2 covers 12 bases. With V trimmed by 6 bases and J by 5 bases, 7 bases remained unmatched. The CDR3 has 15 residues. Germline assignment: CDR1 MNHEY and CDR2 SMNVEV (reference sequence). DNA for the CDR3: TGTGCCAGCAGGTTGACTAGCGGGAGTTGGGAGACCCAGTACTTC. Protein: CASRLTSGSWETQYF.

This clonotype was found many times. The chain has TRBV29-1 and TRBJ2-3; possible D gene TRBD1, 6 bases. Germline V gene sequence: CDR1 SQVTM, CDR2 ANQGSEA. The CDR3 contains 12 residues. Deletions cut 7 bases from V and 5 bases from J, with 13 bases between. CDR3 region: CSGGRFGDTQYF. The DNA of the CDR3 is TGCAGCGGGGGGCGTTTCGGAGATACGCAGTATTTT.

CDR3 residues: CATSRDPRGGVWSDTQYF. CDR3 bases: TGTGCCACCAGCAGAGATCCCAGGGGGGGCGTCTGGTCAGATACGCAGTATTTT. The J gene is TRBJ2-3, the V gene TRBV15; D may match TRBD1 or TRBD2 (7 bases each). Trimming stripped 0 bases from V and 4 bases from J, with 20 bases between. The CDR3 loop spans 18 amino acids. The germline gives CDR1 LNHNV, CDR2 YYDKDF (reference sequence). The full variable domain, its missing parts supplied by reference TRBV15 and TRBJ2-3, is DAMVIQNPRYQVTQFGKPVTLSCSQTLNHNVMYWYQQKSSQAPKLLFHYYDKDFNNEADTPDNFQSRRPNTSFCFLDIRSPGLGDTAMYLCATSRDPRGGVWSDTQYFGPGTRLTVL.

DNA of the CDR3: TGTGCCAGCTCCCAGGGGGCGCAACAAGAGACCCAGTACTTC. This sequence encodes CASSQGAQQETQYF. The chain couples TRBV18 to TRBJ2-5, with 8 bases that match TRBD1. CDR3 size: 14 residues. Trimming removed 6 bases from V and 2 bases from J; junction bases left unmatched: 5. Germline V gene lookup returns CDR1 KGHSH and CDR2 LQKENI.

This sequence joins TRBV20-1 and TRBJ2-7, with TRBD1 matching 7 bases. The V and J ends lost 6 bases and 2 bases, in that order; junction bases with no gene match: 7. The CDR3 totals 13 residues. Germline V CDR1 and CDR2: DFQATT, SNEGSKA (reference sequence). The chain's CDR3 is CSAETGTAYEQYF. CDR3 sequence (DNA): TGCAGTGCGGAAACCGGGACAGCCTACGAGCAGTACTTC.

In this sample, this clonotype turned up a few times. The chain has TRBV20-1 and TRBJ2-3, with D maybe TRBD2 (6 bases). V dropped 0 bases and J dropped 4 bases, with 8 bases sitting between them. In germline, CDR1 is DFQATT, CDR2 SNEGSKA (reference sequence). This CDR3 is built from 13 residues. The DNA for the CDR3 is TGCAGTGCTAGAGAGGAGGGCTCAGATACGCAGTATTTT. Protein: CSAREEGSDTQYF.

The CDR3 reads CASSQALRQQETQYF. As DNA, the CDR3 is TGTGCCAGCAGCCAAGCATTGAGACAACAAGAGACCCAGTACTTC. This sequence joins TRBV3-1 and TRBJ2-5; D is unresolved. Trimming removed 1 base at V and 2 bases at J, with 11 bases between. This CDR3 has 15 amino acids. Germline CDR1 is LGHDT and CDR2 is YNNKEL (reference sequence).

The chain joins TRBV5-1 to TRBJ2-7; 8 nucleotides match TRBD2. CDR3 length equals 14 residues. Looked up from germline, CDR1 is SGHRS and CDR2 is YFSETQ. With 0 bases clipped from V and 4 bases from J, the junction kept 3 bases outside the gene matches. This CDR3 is CASSLDGGGYEQYF. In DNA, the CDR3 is TGCGCCAGCAGCTTGGACGGGGGGGGGTACGAGCAGTACTTC.

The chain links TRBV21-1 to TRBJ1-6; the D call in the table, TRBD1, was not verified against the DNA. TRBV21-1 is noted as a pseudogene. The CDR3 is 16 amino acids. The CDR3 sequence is CASSIIRTGANSPLHF. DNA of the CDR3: TGTGCCAGCAGCATCATACGGACAGGAGCTAATTCACCCCTCCACTTT.

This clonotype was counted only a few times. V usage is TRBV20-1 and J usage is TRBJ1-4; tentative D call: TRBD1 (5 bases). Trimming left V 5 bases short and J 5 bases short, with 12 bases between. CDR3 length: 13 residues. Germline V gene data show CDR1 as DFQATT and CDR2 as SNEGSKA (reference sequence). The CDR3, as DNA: TGCAGTGCTCGAAGGGGTTACAATGAAAAACTGTTTTTT. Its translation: CSARRGYNEKLFF.